Detailed here is one T cell receptor beta chain. PCR used 60 Vbeta primers and 13 Jbeta primers. Only in-frame clones appear in the TCRdb table, and some are missing; sequencing was by immunoSEQ multiplex PCR. The data show approximately 150,000 clones, roughly 81% seen once. CDR3 length: 15 amino acids. Germline V CDR1 and CDR2: MNHNY, SVGAGI (reference sequence). Losses at the gene ends were 5 bases for V and 4 bases for J; bases not matched to a gene: 6. The data stem from a study of cytomegalovirus exposure and HLA in healthy donors. Sequencing used PBMCs. The TCR comes from a female donor in good health and CMV-seronegative. The chain recombines TRBV6-6 with TRBJ2-3; 10 nucleotides align to TRBD1. As DNA, the CDR3 is TGTGCCAGCAGTGCGGGACAGGGGATTGCAGATACGCAGTATTTT. Translated: CASSAGQGIADTQYF.